This T cell receptor beta chain was identified in a study of glioma-infiltrating T cells. Study-level background: WHO grade II oligodendrogliomas or astrocytomas, plus non-recurrent WHO grade IV glioblastomas, were sampled. Study findings and constraints: A blood CDR3 motif signature was depleted in highly divergent patients.

Amplification of TCR alpha and beta CDR3 regions from RNA used iRepertoire nested multiplex PCR. MiXCR, applied by TCRdb to the multiplex PCR reads, yields one record per CDR3 protein. Of more than 350,000 distinct CDR3 sequences listed, roughly 41% are singletons. In germline, CDR1 is SQVTM, CDR2 ANQGSEA. This CDR3 is 11 amino acids long. V lost 7 bases, J lost 3 bases, and 10 bases lay in between. In regard to this clonotype: The antigen is undetermined.

The sequence came from a human donor with low-grade glioma or glioblastoma, undergoing nonglioma brain surgery, or in good health (not recorded which). J is TRBJ2-7 and V is TRBV29-1; weak D call: TRBD2 (5 bases). Sequenced material: glioma tissue, nonneoplastic brain tissue, or PBMCs (not recorded which). For the CDR3, the DNA is TGCAGCGCGGCACGGGGCTACGAGCAGTACTTC. Translation: CSAARGYEQYF.